One sample yielded the 13 T cell receptor beta chains listed below, sequenced in a study of shared clonotypes between healthy human individuals (dated by TCRdb to between 2020 and 2021). Receptors were amplified or captured by the immunoSEQ multiplex PCR assay. TCRdb took this table from immuneACCESS and kept in-frame rearrangements with V and J called. Such tables lack part of the clones; where checked against another copy, unresolved V genes explain under half of the gap, and the rest is unexplained. The sample includes around 1.9 million clones, with approximately 94% observed a single time. The ten largest clones take up more than 1.5% of the sample. CD8 naive samples consisted of CD45RO-negative cells that were positively selected for CCR7, yielding a CD45RA+CCR7+ population without TemRA cells. The sequenced sample was naive CD8+ T cells from PBMCs. In the paper's terms, the cell subset or site label means: CD45RA+CCR7+. All receptors come from a man in his late teens or twenties in good health. Some clones in this sample may be carry-over from other donors' samples.

The chain joins TRBV27 to TRBJ1-5, with D possibly being TRBD1 (5 bases). Germline V lookup: CDR1 MNHEY, CDR2 SMNVEV (reference sequence). The CDR3 is 17 amino acids. V lost 5 bases, J lost 3 bases, and 20 bases lay in between. CDR3 bases: TGTGCCAGCAGTATAATTATGCCGGACGGGGCCAATCAGCCCCAGCATTTT. Amino acids: CASSIIMPDGANQPQHF.

The sample holds a few counts of this clone. The chain employs TRBV5-6 and TRBJ2-3; D is unresolved. Germline V CDR1 and CDR2: SGHDT, YYEEEE. The CDR3 is 12 amino acids. V dropped 0 bases and J dropped 10 bases, with 9 bases sitting between them. The CDR3 DNA reads as TGTGCCAGCAGCTTGGGGTTAGCTCCGCAGTATTTT. It is translated as CASSLGLAPQYF.

This clone has just one count. The chain couples TRBV19 to TRBJ2-7; 9 bases fit TRBD2. V trimming: 5 bases; J trimming: 2 bases; junction bases outside the gene matches: 7. Germline V gives CDR1 LNHDA, CDR2 SQIVND (reference sequence). The CDR3 spans 15 residues. CDR3: CASSALSGGTYEQYF. The CDR3 coding sequence is TGTGCCAGTAGTGCTCTTAGCGGGGGAACCTACGAGCAGTACTTC. The variable domain in full, completed from reference TRBV19 and TRBJ2-7, reads DGGITQSPKYLFRKEGQNVTLSCEQNLNHDAMYWYRQDPGQGLRLIYYSQIVNDFQKGDIAEGYSVSREKKESFPLTVTSAQKNPTAFYLCASSALSGGTYEQYFGPGTRLTVT.

J is TRBJ1-1 and V is TRBV29-1; 11 positions match TRBD1. The V and J ends lost 7 bases and 0 bases, in that order; junction bases with no gene match: 7. The CDR3 covers 15 residues. Germline V lookup: CDR1 SQVTM, CDR2 ANQGSEA. In DNA form, the CDR3 reads TGCAGCGGGGAAGGGACAGGGGGACTGAACACTGAAGCTTTCTTT. This gives the protein CSGEGTGGLNTEAFF.

DNA of the CDR3: TGTGCCAGCAGAGAACAGGGGAGCTCCTACGAGCAGTACTTC. This codes for CASREQGSSYEQYF. V usage is TRBV5-6 and J usage is TRBJ2-7, with 7 bases identical to TRBD1. The CDR3 has 14 residues. Germline loops: CDR1 SGHDT, CDR2 YYEEEE. With V trimmed by 5 bases and J by 0 bases, 5 bases remained unmatched.

This clone showed up just a few times. The chain joins TRBV11-2 to TRBJ1-1; 7 bases align to TRBD1. The ends lost 3 bases at V and 11 bases at J; junction bases unmatched: 6. The germline CDR1 and CDR2 sequences are SGHAT and FQNNGV. This CDR3 is 12 amino acids long. The CDR3 loop is CASSFGRDSAFF. In DNA, the CDR3 is TGTGCCAGCAGCTTCGGTAGGGACAGCGCTTTCTTT. The entire variable domain, with the rest obtained from reference TRBV11-2 and TRBJ1-1, is as follows: EAGVAQSPRYKIIEKRQSVAFWCNPISGHATLYWYQQILGQGPKLLIQFQNNGVVDDSQLPKDRFSAERLKGVDSTLKIQPAKLEDSAVYLCASSFGRDSAFFGQGTRLTVV.

For this clone: One end of the junction does not line up with germline, which may come from a read error. The gene calls are TRBV5-8 and TRBJ2-7; D uncertain. The CDR3 has 14 amino acids. The germline gives CDR1 SGHTS, CDR2 YDEGEE. The CDR3 DNA reads TGTGCCAGCAGCCCGAAAAGGTCGGTGGACGAACAGTACTTC. Amino acid sequence: CASSPKRSVDEQYF.

The gene calls are TRBV5-4 and TRBJ2-7; 7 bases fit TRBD1. V lost 4 bases to trimming and J lost 0 bases; unmatched junction nucleotides: 7. This CDR3 contains 15 residues. Germline CDR1 and CDR2: SGHNT and YYREEE (reference sequence). CDR3 loop: CASSPGTVSSYEQYF. As DNA, the CDR3 is TGTGCCAGCAGCCCGGGGACAGTCAGCTCCTACGAGCAGTACTTC.

This sequence joins TRBV9 and TRBJ2-1; 8 bases match TRBD2. CDR1 and CDR2 (germline): SGDLS, YYNGEE. The CDR3 extends over 16 amino acids. V gave up 3 bases and J gave up 4 bases; unmatched junction bases: 9. The CDR3 sequence: CASSATGLALYNEQFF. As DNA, the CDR3 is TGTGCCAGCAGCGCCACTGGACTAGCCCTTTACAATGAGCAGTTCTTC. Variable domain in full (rest from reference TRBV9 and TRBJ2-1): DSGVTQTPKHLITATGQRVTLRCSPRSGDLSVYWYQQSLDQGLQFLIQYYNGEERAKGNILERFSAQQFPDLHSELNLSSLELGDSALYFCASSATGLALYNEQFFGPGTRLTVL.

The chain links TRBV28 to TRBJ1-3; D not certain. Germline CDR1 is MDHEN and CDR2 is SYDVKM. The CDR3 is 17 amino acids. The V end lost 4 bases, the J end lost 4 bases, and 20 bases lay between the germline ends. CDR3: CASSSYPTMGAGNTIYF. DNA of the CDR3: TGTGCCAGCAGTTCATATCCTACCATGGGAGCCGGAAACACCATATATTTT. Drawing the rest from reference TRBV28 and TRBJ1-3, the complete variable domain is DVKVTQSSRYLVKRTGEKVFLECVQDMDHENMFWYRQDPGLGLRLIYFSYDVKMKEKGDIPEGYSVSREKKERFSLILESASTNQTSMYLCASSSYPTMGAGNTIYFGEGSWLTVV.

V usage is TRBV4-1 and J usage is TRBJ1-1; D call uncertain. Germline CDR1 MGHRA, CDR2 YSYEKL. The CDR3 length is 15 residues. Trimming removed 1 base at V and 4 bases at J, with 13 bases between. CDR3 in amino acids: CASSQVTGRVTEAFF. The CDR3 DNA reads as TGCGCCAGCAGCCAAGTAACGGGAAGGGTCACTGAAGCTTTCTTT.

The CDR3 coding sequence is TGCGCCAGCAGCCAAGAAATGACCGTCTATGGCTACACCTTC. This codes for CASSQEMTVYGYTF. The chain joins TRBV4-1 to TRBJ1-2; no reliable D call. Germline CDR1 MGHRA, CDR2 YSYEKL. CDR3 length: 14 amino acids. Trimming took 0 bases from V and 4 from J, leaving 9 bases between them.

V and J are TRBV15 and TRBJ2-2; D could derive from TRBD1 or TRBD2 (6 bases each). The V gene lost 9 bases and the J gene lost 3 bases, with 26 bases spanning the gap. This CDR3 is built from 18 residues. Germline V gene lookup returns CDR1 LNHNV and CDR2 YYDKDF (reference sequence). CDR3 residues: CATSNRGPGPRDTGELFF. The DNA for the CDR3 is TGTGCCACTTCCAACCGGGGGCCGGGCCCGAGGGACACCGGGGAGCTGTTTTTT.